One and the same sample provided the 19 T cell receptor beta chains below, sequenced in a study of blood T cell repertoires in COVID-19. The method was immunoSEQ multiplex PCR; TCRdb's version includes in-frame clones alone and lacks a portion of them. This sample has about 170,000 clones, with 80% to 90% found just once. The sample consisted of PBMCs or T cells enriched from blood (not recorded which). The receptors were gathered from a woman aged 50 to 60 in a cohort exposed to, infected with or recovered from COVID-19 (not recorded which).

The gene calls are TRBV7-3 and TRBJ2-2; D unresolved. This CDR3 region has 13 residues. The germline V gene encodes CDR1 SGHTA and CDR2 FQGTGA. Between the trimmed V and J ends, which lost 1 base and 5 bases, there was a span of 5 bases. Written as DNA, the CDR3 is TGTGCCAGCAGCTTAAGCGGTACCGGGGAGCTGTTTTTT. Protein product: CASSLSGTGELFF.

The chain combines TRBV7-2 with TRBJ1-1; 7 nucleotides match TRBD1. This CDR3 is built from 15 residues. V lost 1 base and J lost 6; bases outside the gene matches: 8. The germline CDR1 and CDR2 sequences are SGHTA and FQGNSA. The DNA for the CDR3 is TGTGCCAGCAGCTTAGTGGGGGCAACAGGGGCTGAAGCTTTCTTT. It translates to CASSLVGATGAEAFF.

The rearrangement joins TRBV28 to TRBJ2-5; 8 nucleotides align to TRBD2. The CDR3 covers 14 residues. The ends lost 4 bases at V and 4 bases at J; junction bases unmatched: 5. The germline V gene encodes CDR1 MDHEN and CDR2 SYDVKM. The CDR3 here is CASSSGTRGETQYF. CDR3 DNA: TGTGCCAGCAGTTCCGGGACTAGAGGAGAGACCCAGTACTTC.

Here the CDR3 DNA reads TGTGCCTGGATTCAGGACAGAGCTAACTATGGCTACACCTTC. Protein product: CAWIQDRANYGYTF. The chain combines TRBV30 with TRBJ1-2; perhaps TRBD1 as D (6 bases). The length of the CDR3 is 14 residues. Germline lookup yields CDR1 GTSNPN and CDR2 SVGIG (reference sequence). Trimming left V 4 bases short and J 0 bases short, with 12 bases between. The entire variable domain, with the rest obtained from reference TRBV30 and TRBJ1-2, is as follows: SQTIHQWPATLVQPVGSPLSLECTVEGTSNPNLYWYRQAAGRGLQLLFYSVGIGQISSEVPQNLSASRPQDRQFILSSKKLLLSDSGFYLCAWIQDRANYGYTFGSGTRLTVV.

The CDR3, as DNA: TGTGCCAGCAGTAATCCCATGGGGACATCTAATGAAAAACTGTTTTTT. It yields the protein CASSNPMGTSNEKLFF. V is TRBV28 and J is TRBJ1-4; a possible D gene is TRBD1 (6 bases). CDR1 and CDR2 (germline): MDHEN, SYDVKM. Trimming cost V 5 bases and J 3 bases, with 16 bases left between them. This CDR3 has 16 amino acids.

The genes are TRBV2 and TRBJ1-3; D not certain. Germline CDR1 reads SNHLY; CDR2 reads FYNNEI. There are 15 residues in the CDR3. The V end lost 3 bases, the J end lost 0 bases, and 9 bases lay between the germline ends. CDR3 nucleotide sequence: TGTGCCAGCAGTGAGACTCTCTCCTCTGGAAACACCATATATTTT. Translating it yields CASSETLSSGNTIYF.

The CDR3 spells CASKRDSLNTGELFF. CDR3 coding DNA: TGCGCCAGCAAACGGGACTCTCTAAACACCGGGGAGCTGTTTTTT. The chain combines TRBV5-1 with TRBJ2-2, with a tentative D call TRBD2 (6 bases). This CDR3 is 15 amino acids long. CDR1 is SGHRS and CDR2 is YFSETQ in the germline V gene. V lost 6 bases to trimming and J lost 2 bases, with 14 bases between them.

This chain uses TRBV3-1 (or the pseudogene TRBV3-2) with TRBJ1-3; D not resolved. The CDR3 is made up of 16 amino acids. V lost 0 bases and J lost 1, with 10 bases in between. The germline gives CDR1 LGHDT, CDR2 YNNKEL (reference sequence). CDR3 amino acids: CASSQDGSGSGNTIYF. The DNA of the CDR3 is TGTGCCAGCAGCCAAGATGGGTCGGGGTCTGGAAACACCATATATTTT.

This clone was counted a few times. The V and J genes are TRBV4-2 and TRBJ2-1; D is unresolved. Looked up from germline, CDR1 is LGHNA and CDR2 is YNFKEQ. The V end was cut by 0 bases, the J end by 12 bases, with 12 bases between. This CDR3 is 13 amino acids long. The CDR3 coding sequence is TGTGCCAGCAGCCAAGAAGTGAGTACCCGGCAGTTCTTC. This encodes CASSQEVSTRQFF.

The CDR3 protein is CASSQRYRGPDTEAFF. The CDR3 coding sequence is TGTGCCAGCAGCCAACGCTACAGGGGGCCGGACACTGAAGCTTTCTTT. This sequence joins TRBV3-1 (or the pseudogene TRBV3-2) and TRBJ1-1; 9 nucleotides agree with TRBD1. The CDR3 is 16 residues long. The germline V gene has CDR1 LGHDT and CDR2 YNNKEL (reference sequence). J lost 3 bases, V lost 2 bases, and 7 bases had no gene match.

This clone has more than one count but fewer than ten. This sequence joins TRBV2 and TRBJ1-2; 11 bases are a match to TRBD1. Losses at the gene ends were 6 bases for V and 6 bases for J; bases not matched to a gene: 3. The CDR3 totals 13 residues. From germline, CDR1 is SNHLY and CDR2 FYNNEI. DNA of the CDR3: TGTGCCAGCAGAACGGGACAGGGGGATGGCTACACCTTC. Encoded protein: CASRTGQGDGYTF.

The chain is built from TRBV28 and TRBJ1-2; no firm D call. This CDR3 contains 13 residues. Deletions cut 4 bases from V and 1 base from J, with 7 bases between. The V gene's germline CDR1 is MDHEN and CDR2 SYDVKM. CDR3 residues: CASSYTDNYGYTF. CDR3 nucleotide sequence: TGTGCCAGCAGTTATACAGATAACTATGGCTACACCTTC.

This clone was picked up a small number of times. The chain couples TRBV7-9 to TRBJ2-7; 7 nucleotides line up with TRBD1. J lost 7 bases, V lost 5 bases, and 5 bases had no gene match. Germline V gene sequence: CDR1 SEHNR, CDR2 FQNEAQ (reference sequence). The CDR3 loop spans 12 amino acids. CDR3 region: CASSQGVGEQYF. CDR3 in DNA: TGTGCCAGCAGCCAGGGGGTGGGGGAGCAGTACTTC.

V is TRBV27 and J is TRBJ2-2, with 9 bases matching TRBD1. CDR1 and CDR2 from the germline V gene are MNHEY and SMNVEV (reference sequence). The CDR3 is 16 amino acids. Losses at the gene ends were 5 bases for V and 7 bases for J; bases not matched to a gene: 11. CDR3 region: CASSTRDRARGGELFF. The CDR3 DNA is TGTGCCAGCAGTACCCGGGACAGGGCGAGAGGCGGGGAGCTGTTTTTT.

The J gene is TRBJ2-2, the V gene TRBV4-3; tentative D call: TRBD2 (5 bases). The CDR3 is 16 residues long. The ends were cut back, 0 bases at V and 1 base at J, with 9 bases in the middle. CDR1 and CDR2 from the germline V gene are LGHNA and YSLEER. The CDR3 DNA follows: TGCGCCAGCAGCCAAGAGAATCGGGGGAACACCGGGGAGCTGTTTTTT. It is translated as CASSQENRGNTGELFF.

V and J are TRBV6-5 and TRBJ2-5; maybe TRBD1 (6 bases). V lost 5 bases to trimming and J lost 5 bases, with 18 bases between them. The germline V gene has CDR1 MNHEY and CDR2 SVGAGI. The CDR3 length is 15 residues. CDR3 DNA: TGTGCCAGCAGTAGGGGGAGTGAACTCCGGGAGACCCAGTACTTC. Translation: CASSRGSELRETQYF.

The chain has TRBV13 and TRBJ1-1, with D possibly being TRBD1 (5 bases). V was pared by 8 bases and J by 4 bases, with 11 bases between. The CDR3 covers 12 residues. Germline loops: CDR1 PRHDT, CDR2 FYEKMQ (reference sequence). CDR3 bases: TGTGCCAGCCAAGACAGTTTCACTGAAGCTTTCTTT. Protein product: CASQDSFTEAFF.

The rearrangement uses TRBV9 and TRBJ2-7; no firm D call. V was shortened by 0 bases and J by 3 bases, with 7 bases between the two germline ends. The CDR3 is made up of 13 amino acids. Germline V gene data show CDR1 as SGDLS and CDR2 as YYNGEE. CDR3 coding DNA: TGTGCCAGCAGCGTAGCTACTGACTACGAGCAGTACTTC. This translates into CASSVATDYEQYF.

J is TRBJ1-6 and V is TRBV7-3; 8 bases agree with TRBD1. CDR3 length equals 16 residues. Germline trimming cut 1 base from V and 7 bases from J; bases unmatched to any gene: 6. CDR1 is SGHTA, CDR2 FQGTGA, per germline. The CDR3, as DNA: TGTGCCAGCAGCTTAAAAGGACAGGGTGACAATTCACCCCTCCACTTT. This codes for CASSLKGQGDNSPLHF.